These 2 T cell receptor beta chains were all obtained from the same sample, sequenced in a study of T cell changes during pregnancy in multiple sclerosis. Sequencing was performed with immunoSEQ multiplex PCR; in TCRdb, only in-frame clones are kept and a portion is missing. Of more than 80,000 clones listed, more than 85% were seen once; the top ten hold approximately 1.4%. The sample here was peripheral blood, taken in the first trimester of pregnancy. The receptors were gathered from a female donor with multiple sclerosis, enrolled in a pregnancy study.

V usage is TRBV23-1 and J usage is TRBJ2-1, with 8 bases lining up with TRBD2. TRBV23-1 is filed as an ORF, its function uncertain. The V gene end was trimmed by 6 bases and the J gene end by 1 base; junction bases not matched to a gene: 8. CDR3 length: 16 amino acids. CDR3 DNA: TGCGCCAGCAGGGGGAGCGGGAGCACGTCCTACAATGAGCAGTTCTTC. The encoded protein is CASRGSGSTSYNEQFF.

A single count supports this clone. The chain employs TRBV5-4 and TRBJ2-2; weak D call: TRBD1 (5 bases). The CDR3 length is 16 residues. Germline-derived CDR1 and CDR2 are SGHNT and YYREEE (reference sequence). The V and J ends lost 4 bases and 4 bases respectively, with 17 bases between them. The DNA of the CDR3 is TGTGCCAGCAGCCTAGGTCCCGCAGGGTCCACCGGGGAGCTGTTTTTT. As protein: CASSLGPAGSTGELFF.